Sequencing of this T cell receptor (beta chain) was carried out in a study of cytomegalovirus exposure and HLA in healthy donors. The study ran its PCR with 60 Vbeta and 13 Jbeta primers. Repertoires were generated with immunoSEQ multiplex PCR, while TCRdb's copy carries only in-frame clones and drops some. The sample lists around 180,000 clones; 79% were seen once. J gave up 2 bases and V 3 bases, and 6 bases lay outside the gene matches. This CDR3 is 15 amino acids long. Germline loops: CDR1 GTSNPN, CDR2 SVGIG (reference sequence). This clonotype was obtained from a woman in her thirties or forties in good health and CMV-seronegative. J is TRBJ2-7 and V is TRBV30; TRBD1 aligns across 11 bases. The sample taken for sequencing was PBMCs. This CDR3 is CAWRAPGQGAYEQYF. CDR3 sequence (DNA): TGTGCCTGGAGGGCACCGGGACAGGGGGCCTACGAGCAGTACTTC.